This T cell receptor (beta chain) was captured by sequencing in a study of shared clonotypes between healthy human individuals. Clones were sequenced by immunoSEQ multiplex PCR, and TCRdb holds only the in-frame ones, with some missing. The table shows about 730,000 clones, with 72% occurring only once. The CDR3 consists of 17 residues. With V trimmed by 1 base and J by 2 bases, 6 bases remained unmatched. Germline V gene lookup returns CDR1 SEHNR and CDR2 FQNEAQ (reference sequence). This chain links TRBV7-9 with TRBJ2-3, with TRBD1 matching 10 bases. The sequenced sample consisted of memory CD4+ T cells sorted from blood. Noted subset: CD45RA-negative fraction. This sequence was found in a woman under 40 in good health. The CDR3 bases are TGTGCCAGCAGCTTAGTTGTGGGGACAGGGGTCACAGATACGCAGTATTTT. It encodes CASSLVVGTGVTDTQYF.